The TCR beta chain under discussion was sequenced for a study of T-cell reconstitution after alpha-beta-depleted transplantation in children. The study's findings and limits: Reportedly, roughly two months post-transplant, alpha-beta T cells arose from several hundred expanded graft clones. There were some patients whose high TCRbeta diversity at day 60 came from surviving recipient T cells and thymic progenitors.

With regard to this clonotype: The antigen remains unidentified.

Germline loops: CDR1 DFQATT, CDR2 SNEGSKA (reference sequence). CDR3 length: 15 residues. V was trimmed by 0 bases and J by 6 bases, leaving 17 bases between them. Unique molecular identifiers were incorporated when the TCRbeta library was constructed. TCRdb reprocessed the PCR reads via MiXCR and lists one record per CDR3 protein. The table lists hundreds of thousands of distinct CDR3 sequences, approximately 15% of them singletons. The chain combines TRBV20-1 with TRBJ1-1, with unresolved D. The sequenced sample was PBMCs, mostly from graft donor cells, obtained 360 days after TCRalphabeta/CD19-depleted stem cell transplant. This TCR came from a male patient aged 2-9 years who had a stem cell transplant for acute lymphoblastic leukemia, so the T cells may come from the graft donor. This chain's CDR3 is CSARDRYRGGSEAFF. The CDR3 nucleotides are TGCAGTGCTAGAGACCGTTACCGGGGAGGGTCTGAAGCTTTCTTT.